These T cell receptor beta chains were read from a single sample in a study of Graves' ophthalmopathy and Graves' hyperthyroidism. A single record per CDR3 protein comes from TCRdb applying MiXCR to the multiplex PCR reads. Altogether roughly 1.1 million distinct CDR3 sequences are present, 35% to 40% being singletons, with the ten largest covering around 10%. Material: peripheral blood or thyroid tissue (not recorded which). The source of these receptors is an adult man with Graves' hyperthyroidism. Both conserved end residues are part of each CDR3. The D gene is left open where the match is weak. Size tells how often a clone was seen (once, few, many) or the class of an expanded clone, and some rows leave it out.

j_call d_call v_call cdr3_length clone_size cdr3_aa cdr3_nt
TRBJ1-5 TRBD1 TRBV18 15 few CASSSDRAVGQPQHF TGTGCCAGCTCATCGGACAGGGCGGTAGGTCAGCCCCAGCATTTT
TRBJ2-2 TRBD1 TRBV10-3 15 . CAISSGQGRTGELFF TGTGCCATCAGTTCCGGACAGGGACGCACCGGGGAGCTGTTTTTT
TRBJ1-5 . TRBV7-2 14 few CASSYTGFNQPQHF TGTGCCAGCAGTTATACAGGGTTCAATCAGCCCCAGCATTTT
TRBJ2-7 TRBD2 TRBV7-9 17 . CASSLGLAVLSSYEQYF TGTGCCAGCAGCTTGGGACTAGCGGTCCTGAGCTCCTACGAGCAGTACTTC
TRBJ2-7 . TRBV7-2 13 many CASSPGPIAEQYF TGTGCCAGCAGCCCCGGGCCAATAGCCGAGCAGTACTTC
TRBJ1-6 . TRBV2 13 many CASSELAGSPLHF TGTGCCAGCAGTGAGTTGGCAGGGTCACCCCTCCACTTT
TRBJ1-1 . TRBV4-1 14 . CASSPSELNTEAFF TGCGCCAGCAGCCCTAGCGAGCTGAACACTGAAGCTTTCTTT
TRBJ1-5 . TRBV12-3/TRBV12-4 13 . CASVEYRWRPQHF TGTGCTAGTGTAGAGTACAGGTGGCGGCCCCAGCATTTT
TRBJ2-6 TRBD2 TRBV4-3 18 once CASSQGTSGITGANVLTF TGCGCCAGCAGCCAGGGGACTAGCGGGATAACAGGGGCCAACGTCCTGACTTTC
TRBJ1-6 . TRBV9 12 . CASSAGGTPLHF TGTGCCAGCAGCGCGGGGGGGACACCCCTCCACTTT
TRBJ2-5 TRBD2 TRBV29-1 15 many CSVEAAGGVGETQYF TGCAGCGTTGAGGCAGCGGGAGGGGTTGGGGAGACCCAGTACTTC
TRBJ2-2 . TRBV7-3 13 many CASSPDLTGELFF TGTGCCAGCAGCCCTGACCTCACCGGGGAGCTGTTTTTT
TRBJ1-5 TRBD1 TRBV20-1 13 . CRAGQGVHQPQHF TGCAGGGCGGGACAGGGGGTACATCAGCCCCAGCATTTT
TRBJ2-7 TRBD1 TRBV9 12 . CASSQGGSRTYF TGTGCCAGCAGCCAAGGGGGCTCCCGAACGTACTTC
TRBJ2-5 . TRBV7-9 14 . CASSPDTGTQTQYF TGTGCCAGCAGCCCAGATACGGGGACGCAGACCCAGTACTTC
TRBJ2-7 . TRBV7-9 16 many CASSLVPGGVRGEQYF TGTGCCAGCAGCTTAGTCCCCGGGGGCGTAAGAGGCGAGCAGTACTTC
TRBJ2-7 . TRBV11-2 13 . CASRMTGPYEQYF TGTGCCAGCAGAATGACAGGACCGTACGAGCAGTACTTC
TRBJ1-6 . TRBV6-2/TRBV6-3 17 . CASSYSTFDSGYSPLHF TGTGCCAGCAGTTACTCGACGTTCGACTCCGGATATTCACCCCTCCACTTT
TRBJ2-3 TRBD1 TRBV7-3 12 . CASSLPGTGPHF TGTGCCAGCAGCCTTCCCGGGACAGGGCCGCATTTT
TRBJ2-5 TRBD2 TRBV20-1 14 . CSAPLAGADETQYF TGCAGTGCTCCGCTAGCGGGAGCTGATGAGACCCAGTACTTC
TRBJ1-5 . TRBV7-9 15 few CASSFDRSGNQPQHF TGTGCCAGCAGCTTTGACAGATCTGGGAATCAGCCCCAGCATTTT
TRBJ2-5 TRBD2 TRBV10-2 18 once CASIRRRASGSYQETQYF TGTGCCAGCATCCGACGTAGGGCTAGCGGGTCGTACCAAGAGACCCAGTACTTC
TRBJ2-7 . TRBV7-9 15 many CASSPGVTGSYEQYF TGTGCCAGCAGCCCCGGAGTGACTGGATCCTACGAGCAGTACTTC
TRBJ2-5 TRBD2 TRBV27 15 few CASRGGAAGGETQYF TGTGCCAGCAGGGGAGGGGCCGCCGGCGGAGAGACCCAGTACTTC
TRBJ1-1 TRBD1 TRBV20-1 13 . CSASEGTGVEDFF TGCAGTGCTAGCGAGGGGACAGGGGTTGAAGATTTCTTT
TRBJ1-2 . TRBV25-1 15 . CARDWVPSAGGGYTF TGTGCTAGAGATTGGGTTCCCAGTGCTGGAGGTGGCTACACCTTC
TRBJ2-5 . TRBV20-1 16 many CSARDQQGTAQETQYF TGCAGTGCTAGAGATCAACAAGGGACGGCTCAAGAGACCCAGTACTTC
TRBJ2-5 . TRBV10-3 15 . CASSEEIGSQETQYF TGTGCCAGCAGTGAAGAGATAGGGTCTCAAGAGACCCAGTACTTC
TRBJ2-7 TRBD2 TRBV28 14 few CASSPSGRAFEQYF TGTGCCAGCAGTCCCAGCGGGAGGGCCTTCGAGCAGTACTTC
TRBJ1-2 . TRBV7-2 15 many CASSGGPPVGYGYTF TGTGCCAGCAGCGGGGGACCGCCGGTAGGCTATGGCTACACCTTC
TRBJ1-1 TRBD1 TRBV5-1 15 . CASRGLQGPNTEAFF TGCGCCAGCAGAGGCCTACAGGGGCCGAACACTGAAGCTTTCTTT
TRBJ1-1 . TRBV5-1 15 many CASSLAGNVNTEAFF TGCGCCAGCAGCTTGGCCGGGAATGTGAACACTGAAGCTTTCTTT
TRBJ2-2 TRBD1 TRBV12-3/TRBV12-4 15 once CASGARTGSTGELFF TGTGCCAGCGGTGCTCGGACAGGGAGCACCGGGGAGCTGTTTTTT
TRBJ1-5 . TRBV29-1 11 . CSVRSGQPQHF TGCAGCGTTAGGTCGGGACAGCCCCAGCATTTT
TRBJ2-1 TRBD2 TRBV24-1 15 few CATSDLLGTGLVYFF TGTGCCACCAGTGATTTGTTAGGGACGGGACTAGTCTACTTCTTC
TRBJ1-4 . TRBV7-9 16 few CASSLYGTPTNEKLFF TGTGCCAGCTCACTCTACGGGACGCCAACTAATGAAAAACTGTTTTTT
TRBJ1-2 . TRBV15 16 . CATSSVGGQSNYGYTF TGTGCCACCAGCAGCGTAGGAGGACAGTCTAACTATGGCTACACCTTC
TRBJ1-1 TRBD1 TRBV5-1 14 . CASSYRQGTSEAFF TGCGCCAGCAGCTACCGACAGGGAACTAGTGAAGCTTTCTTT
TRBJ2-7 . TRBV7-2 13 . CASSEWGGDEQYF TGTGCCAGCAGTGAGTGGGGTGGAGACGAGCAGTACTTC
TRBJ1-6 TRBD1 TRBV29-1 14 . CSVGEGGQYSPLHF TGCAGCGTTGGGGAAGGGGGACAGTATTCACCCCTCCACTTT
TRBJ1-1 . TRBV20-1 12 . CSASDFNTEAFF TGCAGTGCCAGCGACTTTAACACTGAAGCTTTCTTT
TRBJ1-1 . TRBV10-2 16 few CASSQARRSLNTEAFF TGCGCCAGCAGCCAAGCGCGCAGGAGCTTGAACACTGAAGCTTTCTTT
TRBJ2-7 . TRBV19 17 . CASSIATSRYTTYEQYF TGTGCCAGTAGTATAGCTACCTCCAGATACACGACCTACGAGCAGTACTTC
TRBJ1-2 . TRBV6-5 14 few CASSYQTGLDGYTF TGTGCCAGCAGTTACCAGACAGGCTTAGATGGCTACACCTTC
TRBJ2-3 . TRBV7-3 13 few CASSLKGTDTQYF TGTGCCAGCAGCTTAAAAGGCACAGATACGCAGTATTTT